These 23 T cell receptor beta chains came from one sample sequenced in a study of spatial heterogeneity in lung cancer. Using its own MiXCR run on the 5' RACE reads, TCRdb lists one record per CDR3 protein. This table holds around 120,000 distinct CDR3 sequences, 9% to 15% found once. Stated time point: blood at routine non-recurrence follow-up after resection. The authors sequenced whole RNA from tumor, nontumor lung or frozen PBMC without sorting. The sequencing here drew on PBMCs, taken at follow-up. Source of these receptors: a male donor with early-stage non-small cell lung cancer.

The rearrangement joins TRBV9 to TRBJ1-1; D is unclear. V lost 3 bases and J 0 bases, leaving 6 bases between the germline ends. The CDR3 is 13 amino acids. Germline V gene lookup returns CDR1 SGDLS and CDR2 YYNGEE. The CDR3 DNA is TGTGCCAGCAGCGCCGCGATGAACACTGAAGCTTTCTTT. Encoded protein: CASSAAMNTEAFF.

The V call is TRBV9, the J call TRBJ1-3, with TRBD1 as a possible D gene (6 bases). The CDR3 length is 16 residues. Trimming shortened V by 3 bases and J by 0 bases, and 13 bases separated the two germline ends. CDR1 SGDLS and CDR2 YYNGEE come from the germline V gene. CDR3 coding DNA: TGTGCCAGCAGCGAATTTCAGGGGAGCTCTGGAAACACCATATATTTT. Its protein is CASSEFQGSSGNTIYF.

This clonotype was detected a few times. V is TRBV7-2 and J is TRBJ2-1, with 7 nucleotides matching TRBD1. CDR1 SGHTA and CDR2 FQGNSA come from the germline V gene. After removal of 5 bases from V and 4 bases from J, the junction contained 8 bases not matched to a gene. CDR3 length: 15 amino acids. The CDR3 is CASSLDRQTYNEQFF. CDR3 bases: TGTGCCAGCAGCCTGGACAGGCAAACTTACAATGAGCAGTTCTTC.

The sample holds a few counts of this clonotype. The gene calls are TRBV7-9 and TRBJ2-6; TRBD1 aligns across 7 bases. The CDR3 runs 21 residues. With 4 bases clipped from V and 4 bases from J, the junction kept 22 bases outside the gene matches. CDR1 is SEHNR, CDR2 FQNEAQ, per germline (reference sequence). The CDR3 bases are TGTGCCAGCAGCTCCACCCTCTCGGTTAACAGGGGAGTACGAGGGGCCAACGTCCTGACTTTC. Its translation is CASSSTLSVNRGVRGANVLTF.

This clonotype has ten or more counts. The rearrangement joins TRBV28 to TRBJ1-2; D gene uncertain. The CDR3 covers 14 residues. Between the trimmed V and J ends, which lost 5 bases and 2 bases, there was a span of 12 bases. The germline V gene encodes CDR1 MDHEN and CDR2 SYDVKM. In DNA form, the CDR3 reads TGTGCCAGCAGTGGATTATTTCGGAACTATGGCTACACCTTC. It encodes CASSGLFRNYGYTF.

This clonotype was counted between two and nine times. CDR3 coding DNA: TGTGCCTGGACGCGGACGGCGAGCTCTGGAAACACCATATATTTT. Translation: CAWTRTASSGNTIYF. The chain employs TRBV30 and TRBJ1-3, with D unclear. Per germline, CDR1 GTSNPN and CDR2 SVGIG (reference sequence). The V end was cut by 4 bases, the J end by 0 bases, with 13 bases between. The CDR3 extends over 15 amino acids.

The chain uses TRBV28 and TRBJ2-3; the D gene is possibly TRBD1 (6 bases). Trimming left V 3 bases short and J 4 bases short, with 14 bases between. There are 15 residues in the CDR3. Germline lookup yields CDR1 MDHEN and CDR2 SYDVKM. CDR3 DNA sequence: TGTGCCAGCAGTTTTTCACAGGGAAGAGCAGATACGCAGTATTTT. Its translation is CASSFSQGRADTQYF.

In its sample, this clonotype was seen many times. The chain couples TRBV6-2 or TRBV6-3 to TRBJ2-3; D perhaps matches TRBD1 (5 bases). Germline lookup yields CDR1 MNHEY and CDR2 SVGEGT. V was cut by 5 bases and J by 9 bases, with 12 bases left in between. There are 12 residues in the CDR3. In DNA form, the CDR3 reads TGTGCCAGCAGTGACGACAGCAGAACGCAGTATTTT. It encodes CASSDDSRTQYF.

This clonotype was observed at least ten times. The CDR3 is CASSYFQGAWTEAFF. The CDR3 coding sequence is TGTGCCAGCAGTTACTTTCAGGGGGCTTGGACTGAAGCTTTCTTT. The rearrangement links TRBV6-2 or TRBV6-3 to TRBJ1-1, with TRBD1 matching 8 bases. The CDR3 has 15 residues. Unmatched junction bases numbered 6, after V lost 1 base and J lost 5 bases. Germline V gives CDR1 MNHEY, CDR2 SVGEGT.

The V and J genes are TRBV29-1 and TRBJ1-4, with D possibly being TRBD1 (6 bases). The CDR3 extends over 15 amino acids. Germline V gives CDR1 SQVTM, CDR2 ANQGSEA. Trimming shortened V by 4 bases and J by 0 bases, and 12 bases separated the two germline ends. Here the CDR3 reads CSVAQGGATNEKLFF. In DNA form, the CDR3 reads TGCAGCGTTGCACAGGGAGGGGCAACTAATGAAAAACTGTTTTTT.

In its sample, this clonotype was seen many times. The chain is built from TRBV5-1 and TRBJ1-2; tentative D call: TRBD1 (6 bases). V dropped 4 bases and J dropped 7 bases, with 14 bases sitting between them. The CDR3 consists of 13 residues. Germline V CDR1 and CDR2: SGHRS, YFSETQ. CDR3 nucleotides: TGCGCCAGCAGCCCAACCAGGGGAGGTGGCTACACCTTC. The encoded protein is CASSPTRGGGYTF. Full variable domain (remainder filled in from reference TRBV5-1 and TRBJ1-2): KAGVTQTPRYLIKTRGQQVTLSCSPISGHRSVSWYQQTPGQGLQFLFEYFSETQRNKGNFPGRFSGRQFSNSRSEMNVSTLELGDSALYLCASSPTRGGGYTFGSGTRLTVV.

Many counts were recorded for this clonotype. V usage is TRBV24-1 and J usage is TRBJ2-1; D perhaps matches TRBD2 (6 bases). The CDR3 has 15 residues. V lost 6 bases, J lost 0 bases, and 11 bases lay in between. CDR1 KGHDR and CDR2 SFDVKD come from the germline V gene. This CDR3 reads CATSPGLDSYNEQFF. The CDR3 DNA is TGTGCCACCAGTCCGGGACTGGACTCCTACAATGAGCAGTTCTTC.

This clonotype showed up many times. The J gene is TRBJ2-7, the V gene TRBV10-1; D is undetermined. There are 15 residues in the CDR3. Germline V gene sequence: CDR1 WNHNN, CDR2 SYGVQD (reference sequence). Trimming removed 1 base at V and 4 bases at J, with 14 bases between. CDR3 sequence: CASSEYYTKYYEQYF. The CDR3 DNA follows: TGCGCCAGCAGTGAGTACTACACAAAATATTACGAGCAGTACTTC.

The rearrangement uses TRBV20-1 and TRBJ2-1; tentatively, D is TRBD2 (6 bases). This CDR3 comprises 12 residues. The germline V gene encodes CDR1 DFQATT and CDR2 SNEGSKA (reference sequence). The germline V and J ends were trimmed by 2 bases and 6 bases, with 8 bases remaining between them. The CDR3 reads CSARLGGNEQFF. The CDR3 nucleotides read TGCAGTGCTAGATTGGGAGGCAATGAGCAGTTCTTC.

In this sample, this clonotype turned up many times. The rearrangement uses TRBV28 and TRBJ2-7; the match to TRBD2 covers 9 bases. With 6 bases clipped from V and 3 bases from J, the junction kept 9 bases outside the gene matches. The CDR3 length is 15 residues. Germline V CDR1 and CDR2: MDHEN, SYDVKM. CDR3 in amino acids: CASSSIAGAVYEQYF. The DNA for the CDR3 is TGTGCCAGCAGCTCAATAGCGGGGGCCGTCTACGAGCAGTACTTC.

This clonotype has ten or more counts. J is TRBJ1-5 and V is TRBV20-1; the D is unclear. The germline V gene has CDR1 DFQATT and CDR2 SNEGSKA (reference sequence). The V end was cut by 6 bases, the J end by 0 bases, with 6 bases between. The CDR3 covers 12 residues. For the CDR3, the DNA is TGCAGTGCCGTCCTTAGCAATCAGCCCCAGCATTTT. This sequence encodes CSAVLSNQPQHF.

The chain joins TRBV3-1 to TRBJ1-3; D perhaps matches TRBD1 (6 bases). CDR3 length: 15 residues. V lost 1 base and J 4 bases, leaving 11 bases between the germline ends. Germline CDR1 LGHDT, CDR2 YNNKEL (reference sequence). The CDR3 sequence: CASSQGTDRGNTIYF. As DNA, the CDR3 is TGTGCCAGCAGCCAAGGGACAGACCGCGGAAACACCATATATTTT.

This chain connects TRBV11-3 to TRBJ2-2; D might be TRBD2 (5 bases). The CDR3 is made up of 12 amino acids. Germline CDR1 reads SGHNT; CDR2 reads YENEEA. With 3 bases removed from V and 8 bases from J, the gap between germline ends came to 7 bases. The CDR3 reads CASSFRRGELFF. In DNA form, the CDR3 reads TGTGCCAGCAGCTTTCGGAGGGGGGAGCTGTTTTTT.

The chain carries TRBV7-2 and TRBJ2-1; TRBD2 might be the D (5 bases). This CDR3 has 16 residues. From germline, CDR1 is SGHTA and CDR2 FQGNSA. The V and J ends lost 0 bases and 1 base respectively, with 10 bases between them. Written as DNA, the CDR3 is TGTGCCAGCAGCTTAGCGGGCCCGGGGTCCTACAATGAGCAGTTCTTC. It translates to CASSLAGPGSYNEQFF. Full variable domain (missing parts from reference TRBV7-2 and TRBJ2-1): GAGVSQSPSNKVTEKGKDVELRCDPISGHTALYWYRQSLGQGLEFLIYFQGNSAPDKSGLPSDRFSAERTGGSVSTLTIQRTQQEDSAVYLCASSLAGPGSYNEQFFGPGTRLTVL.

This clonotype was seen at least ten times. CDR3 loop: CASRGGSPTGEQYF. The CDR3 nucleotides read TGTGCCAGCAGAGGGGGATCCCCAACTGGAGAGCAGTACTTC. This sequence joins TRBV7-2 and TRBJ2-7; a possible D gene is TRBD1 (6 bases). V was pared by 6 bases and J by 7 bases, with 19 bases between. The germline V gene has CDR1 SGHTA and CDR2 FQGNSA. The CDR3 is 14 residues long.

This clonotype was seen ten or more times. Written as DNA, the CDR3 is TGTGCCAGCAGTACTCTAGTGGGGTACTACGAGCAGTACTTC. It translates to CASSTLVGYYEQYF. V and J are TRBV28 and TRBJ2-7, with unresolved D. Trimming took 5 bases from V and 3 from J, leaving 14 bases between them. The CDR3 sequence is 14 residues long. Germline V gives CDR1 MDHEN, CDR2 SYDVKM.

By share, this clonotype ranks as medium-sized. The V gene is TRBV20-1, the J gene TRBJ1-6; D uncertain. The germline V gene has CDR1 DFQATT and CDR2 SNEGSKA (reference sequence). The CDR3 consists of 13 residues. The V and J ends lost 0 bases and 6 bases respectively, with 6 bases between them. The CDR3 DNA follows: TGCAGTGCTAGAGAAGACATTAATTCACCCCTCCACTTT. This translates into CSAREDINSPLHF.

Ten or more counts support this clonotype. This chain links TRBV10-3 with TRBJ2-7, with D maybe TRBD1 (6 bases). Trimming took off 5 bases at V and 7 bases at J, with 12 bases between the two ends. CDR3 length: 12 residues. Germline V gene data show CDR1 as ENHRY and CDR2 as SYGVKD. CDR3 sequence: CAISPRGYEQYF. In nucleotides, the CDR3 is TGTGCCATCAGTCCCAGGGGTTATGAGCAGTACTTC.